The entry that follows covers one TCR beta chain sequence. Trimming shortened V by 5 bases and J by 3 bases, and 17 bases separated the two germline ends. The length of the CDR3 is 15 residues. CDR1 is SEHNR and CDR2 is FQNEAQ in the germline V gene (reference sequence). This entry comes from a study of regulatory T cells in long-lasting Graves disease. Time point given: newly diagnosed GD, antithyroid drugs for less than 3 months. Preparation of the TCR library used RNA extracted from PBMCs. Library construction for TCR beta used iRepertoire HTBI primers and Arm-PCR of CDR3 regions. TCRdb redid the calling of the multiplex PCR reads with MiXCR, one entry per CDR3 protein. The table lists hundreds of thousands of distinct CDR3 sequences, less than 20% of them singletons. These data also formed part of another study, on T cells in Graves' hyperthyroidism and ophthalmopathy.

The chain links TRBV7-9 to TRBJ2-7; maybe TRBD2 (7 bases). Sequenced here: peripheral blood mononuclear cells (PBMCs), sampled at new diagnosis, from a patient treated with antithyroid drugs. The receptor was derived from a woman between 25 and 40 years old with Graves disease. CDR3 nucleotides: TGTGCCAGCAGCGCGAGAGGGGGGGCAAACTACGAGCAGTACTTC. It is translated as CASSARGGANYEQYF.